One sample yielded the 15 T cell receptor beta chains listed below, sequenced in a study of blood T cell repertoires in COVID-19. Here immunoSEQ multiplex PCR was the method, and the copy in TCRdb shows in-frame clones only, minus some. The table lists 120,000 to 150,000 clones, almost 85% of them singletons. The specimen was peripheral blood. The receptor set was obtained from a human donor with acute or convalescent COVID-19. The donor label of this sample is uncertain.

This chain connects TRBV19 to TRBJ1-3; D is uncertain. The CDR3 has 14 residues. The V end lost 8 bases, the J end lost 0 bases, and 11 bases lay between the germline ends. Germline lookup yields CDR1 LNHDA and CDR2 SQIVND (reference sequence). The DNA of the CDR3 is TGTGCCAGTCGATGGGAGGCCTCTGGAAACACCATATATTTT. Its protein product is CASRWEASGNTIYF.

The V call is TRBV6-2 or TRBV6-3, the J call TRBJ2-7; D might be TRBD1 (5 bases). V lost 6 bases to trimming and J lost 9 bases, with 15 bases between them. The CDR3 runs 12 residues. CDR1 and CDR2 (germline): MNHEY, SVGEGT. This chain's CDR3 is CASSPTGSRQYF. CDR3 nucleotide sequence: TGTGCCAGCAGCCCAACAGGTTCCAGGCAGTACTTC.

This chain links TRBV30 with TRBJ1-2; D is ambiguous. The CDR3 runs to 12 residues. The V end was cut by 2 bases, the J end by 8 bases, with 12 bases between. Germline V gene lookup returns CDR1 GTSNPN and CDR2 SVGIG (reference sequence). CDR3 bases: TGTGCCTGGAGTACACTATCGAGCGGCTACACCTTC. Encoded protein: CAWSTLSSGYTF.

The CDR3 here is CASSQSGQGFTYEQYF. CDR3 DNA: TGTGCCAGCAGCCAATCGGGACAGGGGTTTACCTACGAGCAGTACTTC. The V gene is TRBV3-1 (or the pseudogene TRBV3-2), the J gene TRBJ2-7, with 10 bases lining up with TRBD1. Germline V gene lookup returns CDR1 LGHDT and CDR2 YNNKEL (reference sequence). V was clipped by 2 bases and J by 2 bases; unmatched bases: 6. The CDR3 sequence is 16 residues long.

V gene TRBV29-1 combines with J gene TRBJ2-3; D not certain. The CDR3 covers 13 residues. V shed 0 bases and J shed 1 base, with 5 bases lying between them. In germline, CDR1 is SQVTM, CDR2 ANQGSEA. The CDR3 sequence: CSVEDRGTDTQYF. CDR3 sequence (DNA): TGCAGCGTTGAAGATCGGGGCACAGATACGCAGTATTTT.

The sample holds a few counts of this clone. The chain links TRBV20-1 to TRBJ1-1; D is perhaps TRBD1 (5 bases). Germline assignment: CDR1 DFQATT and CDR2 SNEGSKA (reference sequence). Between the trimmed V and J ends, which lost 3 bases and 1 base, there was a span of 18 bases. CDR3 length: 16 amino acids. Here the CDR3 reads CSASKGRGRTNTEAFF. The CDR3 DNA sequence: TGCAGTGCTAGTAAGGGTAGGGGCAGGACGAACACTGAAGCTTTCTTT.

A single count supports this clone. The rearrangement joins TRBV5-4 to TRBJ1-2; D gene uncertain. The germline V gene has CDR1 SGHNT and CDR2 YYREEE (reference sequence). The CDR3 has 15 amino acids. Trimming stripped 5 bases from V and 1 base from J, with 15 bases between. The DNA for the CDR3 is TGTGCCAGCAGACCCCCCGGCAGGCTTAACTATGGCTACACCTTC. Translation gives CASRPPGRLNYGYTF. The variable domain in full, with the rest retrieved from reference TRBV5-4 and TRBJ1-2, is ETGVTQSPTHLIKTRGQQVTLRCSSQSGHNTVSWYQQALGQGPQFIFQYYREEENGRGNFPPRFSGLQFPNYSSELNVNALELDDSALYLCASRPPGRLNYGYTFGSGTRLTVV.

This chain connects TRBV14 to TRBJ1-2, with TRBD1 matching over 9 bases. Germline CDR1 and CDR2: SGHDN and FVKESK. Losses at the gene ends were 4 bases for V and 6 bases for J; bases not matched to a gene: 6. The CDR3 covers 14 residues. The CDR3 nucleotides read TGTGCCAGCAGCCCGGGACAGGGTACGGATGGCTACACCTTC. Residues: CASSPGQGTDGYTF.

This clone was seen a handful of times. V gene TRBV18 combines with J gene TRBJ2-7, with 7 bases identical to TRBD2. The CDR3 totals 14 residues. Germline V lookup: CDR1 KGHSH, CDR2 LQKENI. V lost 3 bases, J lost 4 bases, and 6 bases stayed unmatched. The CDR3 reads CASSPGRGWYEQYF. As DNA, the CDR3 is TGTGCCAGCTCACCGGGGAGGGGTTGGTACGAGCAGTACTTC.

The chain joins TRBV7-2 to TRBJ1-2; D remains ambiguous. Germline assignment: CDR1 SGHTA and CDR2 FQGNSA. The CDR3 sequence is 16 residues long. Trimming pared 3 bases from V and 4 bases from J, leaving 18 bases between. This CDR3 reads CASSFPPLGVTYGYTF. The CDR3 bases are TGTGCCAGCAGCTTCCCTCCCCTGGGAGTCACCTATGGCTACACCTTC.

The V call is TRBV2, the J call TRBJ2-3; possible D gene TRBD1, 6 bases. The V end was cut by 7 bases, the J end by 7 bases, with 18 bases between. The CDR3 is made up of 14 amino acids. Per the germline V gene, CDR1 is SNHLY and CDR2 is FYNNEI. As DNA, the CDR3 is TGTGCCAGCAACGGACGCACAGGGATGAATACGCAGTATTTT. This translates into CASNGRTGMNTQYF.

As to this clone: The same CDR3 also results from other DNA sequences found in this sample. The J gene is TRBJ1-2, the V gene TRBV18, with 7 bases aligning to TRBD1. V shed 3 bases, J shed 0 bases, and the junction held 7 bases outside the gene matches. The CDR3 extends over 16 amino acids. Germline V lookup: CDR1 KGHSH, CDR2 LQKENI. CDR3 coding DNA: TGTGCCAGCTCACCGAGAGTGGACAGGACTAACTATGGCTACACCTTC. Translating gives CASSPRVDRTNYGYTF.

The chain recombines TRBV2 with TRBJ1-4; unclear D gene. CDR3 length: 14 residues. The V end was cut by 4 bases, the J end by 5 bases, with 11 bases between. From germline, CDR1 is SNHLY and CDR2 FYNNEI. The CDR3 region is CASSARGLNEKLFF. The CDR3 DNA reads TGTGCCAGCAGTGCCCGGGGTCTAAATGAAAAACTGTTTTTT.

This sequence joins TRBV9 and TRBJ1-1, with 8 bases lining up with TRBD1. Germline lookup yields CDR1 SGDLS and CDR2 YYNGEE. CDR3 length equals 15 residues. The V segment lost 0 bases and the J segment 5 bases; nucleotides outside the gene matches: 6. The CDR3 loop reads CASSVEGRGRTEAFF. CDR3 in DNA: TGTGCCAGCAGCGTAGAGGGCAGGGGGCGAACTGAAGCTTTCTTT. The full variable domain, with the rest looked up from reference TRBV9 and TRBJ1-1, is DSGVTQTPKHLITATGQRVTLRCSPRSGDLSVYWYQQSLDQGLQFLIQYYNGEERAKGNILERFSAQQFPDLHSELNLSSLELGDSALYFCASSVEGRGRTEAFFGQGTRLTVV.

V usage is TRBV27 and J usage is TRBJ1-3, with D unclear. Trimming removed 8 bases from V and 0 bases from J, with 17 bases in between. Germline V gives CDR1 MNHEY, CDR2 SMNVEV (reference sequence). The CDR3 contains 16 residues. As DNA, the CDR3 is TGTGCCAGCCGCTCATTGGGGAGCCCCTCTGGAAACACCATATATTTT. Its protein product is CASRSLGSPSGNTIYF.